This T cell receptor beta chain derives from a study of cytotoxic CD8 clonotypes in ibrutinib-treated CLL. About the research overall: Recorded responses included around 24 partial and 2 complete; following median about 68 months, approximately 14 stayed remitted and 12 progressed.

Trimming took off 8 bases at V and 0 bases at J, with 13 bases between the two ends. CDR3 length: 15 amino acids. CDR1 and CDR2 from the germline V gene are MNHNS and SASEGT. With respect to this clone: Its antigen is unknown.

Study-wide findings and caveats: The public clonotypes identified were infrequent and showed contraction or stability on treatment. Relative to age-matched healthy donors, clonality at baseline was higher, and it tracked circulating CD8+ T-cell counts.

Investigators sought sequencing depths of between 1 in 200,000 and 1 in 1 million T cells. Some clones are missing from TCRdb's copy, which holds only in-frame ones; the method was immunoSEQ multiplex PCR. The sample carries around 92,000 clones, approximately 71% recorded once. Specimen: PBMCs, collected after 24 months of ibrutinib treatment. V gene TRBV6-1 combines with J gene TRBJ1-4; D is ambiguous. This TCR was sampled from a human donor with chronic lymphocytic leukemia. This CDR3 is CASWAGDATNEKLFF. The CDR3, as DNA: TGTGCCAGCTGGGCGGGAGATGCAACTAATGAAAAACTGTTTTTT.